The 10 T cell receptor beta chains given below trace back to one sample, sequenced in a study of metastatic and nonmetastatic thyroid tumors. MiXCR reprocessed the PCR reads for TCRdb. This sample has some 35,000 clones, with less than 40% found just once. Every patient underwent thyroid surgery untreated. Sequencing used tumor tissue. Source of these receptors: a female donor with papillary thyroid cancer or a benign thyroid nodule (not recorded which). Some clones in this sample may be carry-over from other donors' samples.

The V and J genes are TRBV5-1 and TRBJ1-3; D is unresolved. Trimming pared 3 bases from V and 2 bases from J, leaving 9 bases between. The germline gives CDR1 SGHRS, CDR2 YFSETQ. This CDR3 is built from 14 residues. DNA of the CDR3: TGCGCCAGCAGCTCGAGAGGGACTGGAAACACCATATATTTT. Protein: CASSSRGTGNTIYF.

The J gene is TRBJ2-1, the V gene TRBV2; TRBD2 might be the D (5 bases). The CDR3 length is 16 residues. The germline V gene encodes CDR1 SNHLY and CDR2 FYNNEI. Trimming stripped 0 bases from V and 7 bases from J, with 16 bases between. Here the CDR3 reads CASSEALVVARNEQFF. In DNA, the CDR3 is TGTGCCAGCAGTGAAGCGCTGGTAGTAGCGAGGAATGAGCAGTTCTTC.

As to this clone: Mismatch with germline at one junction end may stem from a read error. V usage is TRBV6-1 and J usage is TRBJ2-2; D perhaps matches TRBD2 (5 bases). Germline V lookup: CDR1 MNHNS, CDR2 SASEGT. The CDR3 sequence is 15 residues long. CDR3 DNA: TGTGCCAGCAGAACCCTCTGGGGAGAGACCGGGGTGCTGTTTTTT. It specifies CASRTLWGETGVLFF.

The rearrangement links TRBV4-1 to TRBJ2-4; 9 bases are shared with TRBD1. Germline V gene lookup returns CDR1 MGHRA and CDR2 YSYEKL. Trimming at V came to 0 bases and at J to 6 bases, leaving 3 bases not matched to a gene. CDR3 size: 15 residues. CDR3 sequence (DNA): TGCGCCAGCAGCCAAGAGGGGACAGGGTTAAACATTCAGTACTTC. Its translation is CASSQEGTGLNIQYF.

V gene TRBV19 combines with J gene TRBJ2-7; D tentatively fits TRBD1 or TRBD2 (5 bases each). Trimming stripped 0 bases from V and 3 bases from J, with 15 bases between. This CDR3 spans 16 amino acids. CDR1 and CDR2 (germline): LNHDA, SQIVND (reference sequence). The CDR3 DNA sequence: TGTGCCAGTAGTATAGATGGGACGACAATCAACTACGAGCAGTACTTC. The encoded protein is CASSIDGTTINYEQYF.

This clone was recorded a few times. The rearrangement joins TRBV12-3 or TRBV12-4 to TRBJ2-7, with TRBD2 as a possible D gene (5 bases). CDR3 size: 11 residues. The V gene lost 5 bases and the J gene lost 4 bases, with 6 bases spanning the gap. The chain's CDR3 is CASSAGYEQYF. CDR3 DNA: TGTGCCAGCAGTGCGGGTTACGAGCAGTACTTC.

The chain links TRBV19 to TRBJ1-5; no reliable D call. V was pared by 7 bases and J by 2 bases, with 9 bases between. CDR1 LNHDA and CDR2 SQIVND come from the germline V gene (reference sequence). The CDR3 is 13 residues long. CDR3 bases: TGTGCCAGTACTACCGTCGGCAATCAGCCCCAGCATTTT. As protein: CASTTVGNQPQHF.

In this sample, this clone turned up a few times. V gene TRBV12-5 combines with J gene TRBJ2-1, with 14 nucleotides matching TRBD2. V shed 3 bases, J shed 8 bases, and the junction held 3 bases outside the gene matches. The CDR3 runs 15 residues. Per germline, CDR1 LGHNT and CDR2 FRNRAP. The DNA for the CDR3 is TGTGCTAGTGGTTTAGGGACTAGCGGGAGCGATGAGCAGTTCTTC. Its protein is CASGLGTSGSDEQFF.

J is TRBJ2-1 and V is TRBV5-1; TRBD2 matches at 13 bases. CDR1 is SGHRS, CDR2 YFSETQ, per germline. V shed 4 bases, J shed 7 bases, and the junction held 8 bases outside the gene matches. The CDR3 consists of 16 residues. The CDR3 spells CASSMTGTSGANEQFF. Written as DNA, the CDR3 is TGCGCCAGCAGCATGACCGGGACTAGCGGGGCGAATGAGCAGTTCTTC.

This clone was seen a single time. The chain recombines TRBV5-6 with TRBJ2-5; D unresolved. CDR1 and CDR2 (germline): SGHDT, YYEEEE. The CDR3 has 14 residues. With 4 bases removed from V and 4 bases from J, the gap between germline ends came to 14 bases. In nucleotides, the CDR3 is TGTGCCAGCAGCCCGACCGTATCCGGAGAGACCCAGTACTTC. It translates to CASSPTVSGETQYF.